This is a list of T cell receptor beta chains from one sample in a study of cytomegalovirus exposure and HLA in healthy donors. Sequencing used immunoSEQ multiplex PCR; TCRdb keeps in-frame clones, though not all of them. The sample has a few hundred thousand clones; around four fifths are singletons. The sequencing input was PBMCs. These receptors were collected from a middle-aged woman in good health and CMV-seropositive. Both conserved end residues are part of each CDR3. The order of the fields is V gene, D gene, J gene, clone size, CDR3 DNA, CDR3 protein. The D gene is left open where the match is weak. Clone size is stated in some rows and not others, as once, few, many or a class when expanded.

TRBV19	TRBD2	TRBJ2-2	NA	TGTGCCAGTAGTATACAAAGCGGGAGGACGAACACCGGGGAGCTGTTTTTT	CASSIQSGRTNTGELFF
TRBV6-1	NA	TRBJ2-1	NA	TGTGCCAGCAGTGAAGGAAGGAGGGTGAGTTACAATGAGCAGTTCTTC	CASSEGRRVSYNEQFF
TRBV19	TRBD1	TRBJ1-2	NA	TGTGCCAGTAGTATGACAGGGGTTAATGGCTACACCTTC	CASSMTGVNGYTF
TRBV19	TRBD2	TRBJ2-3	NA	TGTGCCAGTAGACAGCGGGGCGGCACAGATACGCAGTATTTT	CASRQRGGTDTQYF
TRBV18	NA	TRBJ2-2	NA	TGTGCCAGCTCACCTCTTGGAGGCAGCAACACCGGGGAGCTGTTTTTT	CASSPLGGSNTGELFF
TRBV7-2	TRBD2	TRBJ2-1	NA	TGTGCCAGCAGCGACCCTGCGGGGGGGATCAATGAGCAGTTCTTC	CASSDPAGGINEQFF
TRBV21-1	NA	TRBJ2-7	few	TGTGCCAGCCACCGAGCAGGCTCCCCTTACGAGCAGTACTTC	CASHRAGSPYEQYF
TRBV5-8	NA	TRBJ1-4	NA	TGTGCCAGCACCCCCCGGACAGACATTTCGTTTTTT	CASTPRTDISFF
TRBV30	TRBD1	TRBJ2-5	NA	TGTGCCTGGGCCGGGACAGGGCGCTATGAGCAGTACTTC	CAWAGTGRYEQYF
TRBV2	NA	TRBJ1-4	NA	TGTGCCAGCAGGGCCTCAGGGAAGACTAATGAAAAACTGTTTTTT	CASRASGKTNEKLFF
TRBV4-3	NA	TRBJ2-7	NA	TGCGCCAGCAGCCAGGGCCCCAGCTCCTACGAGCAGTACTTC	CASSQGPSSYEQYF
TRBV28	NA	TRBJ1-3	NA	TGTGCCAGCAGTTTAGGGGGCAGTTTTGTCACCATATATTTT	CASSLGGSFVTIYF
TRBV5-5	NA	TRBJ1-1	NA	TGTGCCAGCAGCCCCTTGGCCACAACGAACACTGAAGCTTTCTTT	CASSPLATTNTEAFF
TRBV19	TRBD2	TRBJ2-2	NA	TGTGCCAGTACAAGCGGGATGAACACCGGGGAGCTGTTTTTT	CASTSGMNTGELFF
TRBV4-3	NA	TRBJ1-1	NA	TGCGCCAGCAGCCAAGATTTGGGGGCGAACACTGAAGCTTTCTTT	CASSQDLGANTEAFF
TRBV5-4	NA	TRBJ2-5	NA	TGTGCCAGCTCCTTAGACTGGACACAAGAGACCCAGTACTTC	CASSLDWTQETQYF
TRBV10-3	NA	TRBJ2-1	NA	TGTGCCACCATGGGAAGGACAGAAAACAATGAGCAGTTCTTC	CATMGRTENNEQFF
TRBV28	NA	TRBJ2-1	NA	TGTGCCAGCAGCCAAGGCCGAGGCCGGTACGATGAGCAGTTCTTC	CASSQGRGRYDEQFF
TRBV10-3	NA	TRBJ1-5	few	TGTGCCATCAGGGGAGACACGGGGAGTAGCAATCAGCCCCAGCATTTT	CAIRGDTGSSNQPQHF
TRBV27	NA	TRBJ2-5	once	TGTGCCAGCAGTTTTACTTTTCAAGAGACCCAGTACTTC	CASSFTFQETQYF
TRBV7-2	TRBD2	TRBJ2-5	few	TGTGCCAGCAGGGGGAGGGGTCTGGCCCAGTACTTC	CASRGRGLAQYF
TRBV7-9	NA	TRBJ1-2	NA	TGTGCCAGCAGCTTAGGTAGCAGCTTTGCCTATGGCTACACCTTC	CASSLGSSFAYGYTF